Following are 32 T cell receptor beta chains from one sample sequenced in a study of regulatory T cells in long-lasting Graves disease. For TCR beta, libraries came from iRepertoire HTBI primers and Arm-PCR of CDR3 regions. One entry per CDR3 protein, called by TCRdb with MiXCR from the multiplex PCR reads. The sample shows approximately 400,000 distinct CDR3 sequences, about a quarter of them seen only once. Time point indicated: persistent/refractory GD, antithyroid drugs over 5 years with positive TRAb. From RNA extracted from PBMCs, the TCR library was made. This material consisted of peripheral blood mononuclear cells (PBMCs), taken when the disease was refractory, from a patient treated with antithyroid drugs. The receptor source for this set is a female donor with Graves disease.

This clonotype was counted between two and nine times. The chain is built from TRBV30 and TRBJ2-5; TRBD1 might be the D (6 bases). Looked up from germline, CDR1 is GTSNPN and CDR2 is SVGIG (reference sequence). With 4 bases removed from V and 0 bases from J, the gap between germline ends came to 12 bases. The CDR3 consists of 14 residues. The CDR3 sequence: CAWTGQRYQETQYF. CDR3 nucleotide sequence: TGTGCCTGGACCGGACAGAGGTACCAAGAGACCCAGTACTTC.

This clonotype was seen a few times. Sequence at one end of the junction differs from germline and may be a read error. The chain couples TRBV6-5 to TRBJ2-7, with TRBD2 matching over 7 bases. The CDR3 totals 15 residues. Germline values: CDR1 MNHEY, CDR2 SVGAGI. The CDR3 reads CASSYNSGQTYKQYF. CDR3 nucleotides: TGTGCCAGCAGTTACAATAGCGGGCAAACCTACAAGCAGTACTTC.

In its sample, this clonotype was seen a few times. The DNA of the CDR3 is TGTGCCAGCAGCTTAAAACTAGCAGGCGGGGAGCTGTTTTTT. It encodes CASSLKLAGGELFF. The chain carries TRBV7-3 and TRBJ2-2, with a possible D match to TRBD2 (6 bases). Germline V gene sequence: CDR1 SGHTA, CDR2 FQGTGA. The CDR3 runs 14 residues. Trimming left V 1 base short and J 7 bases short, with 10 bases between.

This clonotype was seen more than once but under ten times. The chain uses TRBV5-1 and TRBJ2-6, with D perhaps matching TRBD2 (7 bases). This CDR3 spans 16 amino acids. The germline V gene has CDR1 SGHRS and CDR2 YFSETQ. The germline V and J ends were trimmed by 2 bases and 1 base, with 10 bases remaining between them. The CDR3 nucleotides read TGCGCCAGCAGCTTCGGGGGGCGTTCTGGGGCCAACGTCCTGACTTTC. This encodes CASSFGGRSGANVLTF.

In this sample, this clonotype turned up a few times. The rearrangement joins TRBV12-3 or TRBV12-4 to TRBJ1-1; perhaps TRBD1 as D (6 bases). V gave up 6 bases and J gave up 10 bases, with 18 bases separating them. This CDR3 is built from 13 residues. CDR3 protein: CASRKQETGRAFF. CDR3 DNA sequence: TGTGCCAGCAGGAAACAGGAAACAGGGCGAGCTTTCTTT.

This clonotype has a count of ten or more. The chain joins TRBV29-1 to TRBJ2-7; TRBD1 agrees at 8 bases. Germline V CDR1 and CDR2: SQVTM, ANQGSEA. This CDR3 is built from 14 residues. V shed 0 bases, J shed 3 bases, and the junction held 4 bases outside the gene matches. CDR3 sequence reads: CSVEDGGQGYEQYF. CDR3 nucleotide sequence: TGCAGCGTTGAAGATGGAGGACAGGGCTACGAGCAGTACTTC.

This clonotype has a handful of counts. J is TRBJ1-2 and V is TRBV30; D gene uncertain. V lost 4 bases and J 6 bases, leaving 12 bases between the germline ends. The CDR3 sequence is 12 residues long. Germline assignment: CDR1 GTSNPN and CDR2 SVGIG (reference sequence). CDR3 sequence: CAWTRERDGYTF. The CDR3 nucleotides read TGTGCCTGGACACGAGAAAGGGATGGCTACACCTTC.

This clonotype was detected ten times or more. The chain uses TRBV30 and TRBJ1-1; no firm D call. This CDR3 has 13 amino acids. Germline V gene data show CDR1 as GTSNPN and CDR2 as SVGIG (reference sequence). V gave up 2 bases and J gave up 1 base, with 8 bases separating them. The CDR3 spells CAWSYNRNTEAFF. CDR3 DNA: TGTGCCTGGAGTTACAACAGGAACACTGAAGCTTTCTTT.

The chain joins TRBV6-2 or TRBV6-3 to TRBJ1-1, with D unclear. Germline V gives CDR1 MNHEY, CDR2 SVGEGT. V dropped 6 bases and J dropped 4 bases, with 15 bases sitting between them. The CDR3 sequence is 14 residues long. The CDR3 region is CASRPESRFTEAFF. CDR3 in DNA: TGTGCCAGCAGGCCGGAAAGTAGGTTCACTGAAGCTTTCTTT.

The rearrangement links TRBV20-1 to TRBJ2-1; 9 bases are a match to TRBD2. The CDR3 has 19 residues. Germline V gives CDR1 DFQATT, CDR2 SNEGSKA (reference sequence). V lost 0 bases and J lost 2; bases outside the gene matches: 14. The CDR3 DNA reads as TGCAGTGCTAGAGATCTAACAGTATTGCGGGAGGGCCCCTACAATGAGCAGTTCTTC. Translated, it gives CSARDLTVLREGPYNEQFF.

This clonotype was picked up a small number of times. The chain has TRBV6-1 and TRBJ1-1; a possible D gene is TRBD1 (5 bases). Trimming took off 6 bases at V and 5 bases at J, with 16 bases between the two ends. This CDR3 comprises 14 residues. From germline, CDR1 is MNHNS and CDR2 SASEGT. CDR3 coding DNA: TGTGCCAGCAGCGTTCGGGGCGCCCCTACTGAAGCTTTCTTT. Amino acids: CASSVRGAPTEAFF.

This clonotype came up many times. The CDR3 region is CASSHAVERSNSYNEQFF. The CDR3 bases are TGTGCCAGCAGCCACGCCGTCGAGCGGTCCAACTCCTACAATGAGCAGTTCTTC. V is TRBV7-2 and J is TRBJ2-1, with D possibly TRBD2 on 5 matching bases. CDR3 length: 18 amino acids. Germline loops: CDR1 SGHTA, CDR2 FQGNSA. V dropped 5 bases and J dropped 0 bases, with 20 bases sitting between them.

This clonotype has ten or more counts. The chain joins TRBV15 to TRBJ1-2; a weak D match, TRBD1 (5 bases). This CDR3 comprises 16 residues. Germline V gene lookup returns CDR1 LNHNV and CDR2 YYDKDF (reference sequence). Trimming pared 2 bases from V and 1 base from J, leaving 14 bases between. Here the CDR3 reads CATSRHGAALNYGYTF. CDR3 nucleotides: TGTGCCACCAGCAGACATGGGGCAGCACTTAACTATGGCTACACCTTC.

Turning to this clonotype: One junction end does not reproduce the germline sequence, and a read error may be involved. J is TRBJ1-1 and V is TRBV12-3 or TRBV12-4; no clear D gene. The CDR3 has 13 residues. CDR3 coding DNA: TGTGCCAGCAGTTTAATGAGGGAAACTGGAGCTTTCTTT. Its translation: CASSLMRETGAFF.

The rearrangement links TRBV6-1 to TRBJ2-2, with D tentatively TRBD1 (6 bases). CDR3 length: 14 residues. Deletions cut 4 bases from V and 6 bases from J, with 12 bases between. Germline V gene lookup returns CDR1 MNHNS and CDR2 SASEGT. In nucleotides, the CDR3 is TGTGCCAGCAGTGTACTACAGGGATCCGGGGAGCTGTTTTTT. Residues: CASSVLQGSGELFF.

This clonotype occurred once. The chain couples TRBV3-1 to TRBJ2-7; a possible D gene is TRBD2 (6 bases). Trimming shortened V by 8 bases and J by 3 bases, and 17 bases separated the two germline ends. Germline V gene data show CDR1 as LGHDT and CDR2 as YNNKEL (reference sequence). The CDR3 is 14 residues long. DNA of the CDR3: TGTGCCAGCCGGAGATGGGGGGAAGACTACGAGCAGTACTTC. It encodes CASRRWGEDYEQYF.

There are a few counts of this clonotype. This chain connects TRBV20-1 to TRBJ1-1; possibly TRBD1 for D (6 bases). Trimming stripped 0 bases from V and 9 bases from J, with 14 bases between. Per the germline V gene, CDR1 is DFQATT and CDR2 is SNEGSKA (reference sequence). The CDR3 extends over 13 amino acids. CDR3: CSARDLVGQKAFF. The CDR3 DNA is TGCAGTGCTAGAGATCTCGTAGGACAGAAAGCTTTCTTT.

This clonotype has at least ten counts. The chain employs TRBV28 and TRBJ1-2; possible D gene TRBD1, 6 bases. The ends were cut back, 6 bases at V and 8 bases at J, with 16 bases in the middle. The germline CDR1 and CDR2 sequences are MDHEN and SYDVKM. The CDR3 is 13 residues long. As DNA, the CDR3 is TGTGCCAGCAGGCAAAAGGGGGGAGGCGGCTACACCTTC. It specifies CASRQKGGGGYTF.

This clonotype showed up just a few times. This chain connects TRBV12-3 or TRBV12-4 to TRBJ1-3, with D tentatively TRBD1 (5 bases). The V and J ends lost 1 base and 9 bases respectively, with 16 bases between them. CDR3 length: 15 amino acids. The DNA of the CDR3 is TGTGCCAGCAGTTTAGGGGGGAACGGTCCGGGCACCATATATTTT. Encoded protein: CASSLGGNGPGTIYF.

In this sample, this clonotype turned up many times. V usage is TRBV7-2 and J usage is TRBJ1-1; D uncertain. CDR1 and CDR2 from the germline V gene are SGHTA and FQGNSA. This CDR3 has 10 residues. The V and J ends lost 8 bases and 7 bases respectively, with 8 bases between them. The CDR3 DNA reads TGTGCCAGCGGTCACAGTGAAGCTTTCTTT. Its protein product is CASGHSEAFF.

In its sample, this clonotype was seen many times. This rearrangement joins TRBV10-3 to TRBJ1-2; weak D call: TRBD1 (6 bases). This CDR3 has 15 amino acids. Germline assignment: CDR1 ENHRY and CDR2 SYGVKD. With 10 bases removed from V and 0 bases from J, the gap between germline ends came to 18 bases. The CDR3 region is CATLDSGRTNYGYTF. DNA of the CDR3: TGTGCCACCTTGGACAGTGGCCGTACTAACTATGGCTACACCTTC.

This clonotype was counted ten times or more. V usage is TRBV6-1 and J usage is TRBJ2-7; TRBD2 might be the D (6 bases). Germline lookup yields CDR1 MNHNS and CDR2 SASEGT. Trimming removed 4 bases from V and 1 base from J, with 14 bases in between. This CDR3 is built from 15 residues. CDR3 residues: CASSGPAGGSYEQYF. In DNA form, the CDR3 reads TGTGCCAGCAGTGGGCCAGCGGGCGGTTCCTACGAGCAGTACTTC.

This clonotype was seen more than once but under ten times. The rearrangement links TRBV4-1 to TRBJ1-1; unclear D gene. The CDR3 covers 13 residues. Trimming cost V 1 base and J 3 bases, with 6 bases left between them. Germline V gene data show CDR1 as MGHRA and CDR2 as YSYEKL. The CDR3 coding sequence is TGCGCCAGCAGCCAAGCCCCGGACACTGAAGCTTTCTTT. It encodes CASSQAPDTEAFF.

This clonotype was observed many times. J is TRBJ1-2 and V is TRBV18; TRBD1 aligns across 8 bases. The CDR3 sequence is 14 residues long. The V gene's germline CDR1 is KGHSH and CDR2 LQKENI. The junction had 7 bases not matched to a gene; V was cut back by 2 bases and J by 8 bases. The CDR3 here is CASSPEGTGRGYTF. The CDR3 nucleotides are TGTGCCAGCTCACCAGAAGGGACAGGACGAGGCTACACCTTC.

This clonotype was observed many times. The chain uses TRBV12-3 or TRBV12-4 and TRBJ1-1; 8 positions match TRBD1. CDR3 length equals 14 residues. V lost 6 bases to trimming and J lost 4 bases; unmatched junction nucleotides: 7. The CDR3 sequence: CASSLGQGVTEAFF. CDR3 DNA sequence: TGTGCCAGCAGCCTTGGACAGGGAGTCACTGAAGCTTTCTTT.

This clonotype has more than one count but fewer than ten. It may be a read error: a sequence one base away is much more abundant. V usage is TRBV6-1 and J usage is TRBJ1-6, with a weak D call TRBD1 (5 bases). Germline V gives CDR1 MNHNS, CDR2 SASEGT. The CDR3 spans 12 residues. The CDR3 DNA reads TGTGCCAGCAGTACAGGTTCTTCATCCCTCCACTTT. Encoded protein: CASSTGSSSLHF.

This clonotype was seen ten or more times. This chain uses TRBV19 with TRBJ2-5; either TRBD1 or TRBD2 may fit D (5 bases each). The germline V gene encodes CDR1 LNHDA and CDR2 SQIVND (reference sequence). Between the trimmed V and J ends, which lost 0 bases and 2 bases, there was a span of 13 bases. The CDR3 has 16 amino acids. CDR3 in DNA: TGTGCCAGTAGTATAGATAGTTCGGGACCGCAAGAGACCCAGTACTTC. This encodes CASSIDSSGPQETQYF.

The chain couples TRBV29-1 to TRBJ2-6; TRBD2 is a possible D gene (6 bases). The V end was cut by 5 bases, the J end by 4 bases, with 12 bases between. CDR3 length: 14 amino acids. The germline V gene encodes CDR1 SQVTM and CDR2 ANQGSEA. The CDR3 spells CSVTRDSGANVLTF. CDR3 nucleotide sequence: TGCAGCGTTACCCGGGACTCGGGGGCCAACGTCCTGACTTTC.

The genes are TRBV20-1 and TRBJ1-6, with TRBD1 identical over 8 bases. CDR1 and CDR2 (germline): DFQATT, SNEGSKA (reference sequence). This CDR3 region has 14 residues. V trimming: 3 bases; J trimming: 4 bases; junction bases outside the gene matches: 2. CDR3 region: CSARRTGYNSPLHF. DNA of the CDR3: TGCAGTGCTAGGAGGACAGGGTATAATTCACCCCTCCACTTT.

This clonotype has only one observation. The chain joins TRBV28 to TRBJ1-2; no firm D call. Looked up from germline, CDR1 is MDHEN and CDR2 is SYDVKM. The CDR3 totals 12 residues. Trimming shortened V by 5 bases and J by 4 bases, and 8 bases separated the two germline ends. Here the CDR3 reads CASSRRLYGYTF. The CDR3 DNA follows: TGTGCCAGCAGTCGACGGCTCTATGGCTACACCTTC.

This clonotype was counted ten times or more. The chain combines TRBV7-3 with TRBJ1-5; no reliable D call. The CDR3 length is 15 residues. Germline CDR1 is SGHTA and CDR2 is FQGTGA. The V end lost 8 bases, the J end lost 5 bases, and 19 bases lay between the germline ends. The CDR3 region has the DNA TGTGCCAGCGAGGCGAGGGAGCGCGTGGATCAGCCCCAGCATTTT. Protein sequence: CASEARERVDQPQHF.

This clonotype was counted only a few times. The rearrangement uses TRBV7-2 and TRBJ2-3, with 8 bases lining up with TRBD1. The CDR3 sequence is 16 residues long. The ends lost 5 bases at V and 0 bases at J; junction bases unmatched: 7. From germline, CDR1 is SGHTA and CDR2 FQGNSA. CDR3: CASSPDRASSTDTQYF. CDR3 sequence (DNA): TGTGCCAGCAGCCCGGACAGGGCTTCTAGCACAGATACGCAGTATTTT.